This TCR beta chain was identified in a study of T cells in Graves' hyperthyroidism and ophthalmopathy (dated by TCRdb to about 2019). Background for the entire study: Peripheral blood samples were taken at the time of initial diagnosis, prior to any treatment. An independent validation cohort of fewer than 20 hyperthyroidism patients and roughly 16 patients who later progressed to ophthalmopathy tested prospective prediction of ophthalmopathy. In addition, the study compared T-cell repertoires in thyroid tissue and in blood from several Graves' hyperthyroidism patients. A discovery cohort of about a hundred patients, 43 with Graves' ophthalmopathy and 55 to 60 with stable Graves' hyperthyroidism, was used to find distinguishing TCR V-J signatures. For training and testing, the 100 or so patients in the discovery cohort were randomly divided in a 7:3 ratio. Following sampling, methimazole starting at 30 mg daily was given to hyperthyroidism patients, and high-dose intravenous methylprednisolone was given to ophthalmopathy patients. TCR Vbeta CDR3 sequencing of 135 peripheral blood samples (over 40 ophthalmopathy, around 80 hyperthyroidism and some 17 progressor patients) is reported in the paper.

Many counts were recorded for this clonotype. Its specific antigen is unknown. Nothing much larger sits one base from this clone, and base qualities are not available. Amplification of TCR beta CDR3 regions was carried out from RNA transcripts. A first-round RT-PCR of the TCR CDR3 used the HTBI primer set with the Qiagen OneStep RT-PCR kit. Libraries were constructed in a second round of multiplex PCR, after which size selection and purification were carried out. Paired-end sequencing of the libraries was performed with 100 bp reads on an Illumina HiSeq2000. The study's own analysis went as follows. SOAPnuke was used to process the raw data, removing reads that contained adapters or uncalled bases, had a mean Phred below 15, or lacked an exact match to the constant primer or identifier. COPE v1.2.5 was used to merge high-quality paired reads, and clonotypes were defined as unique nucleotide sequences. Clonotypes were aligned to IMGT TRBV, TRBD and TRBJ reference segments using MiTCR v1.1. The analysis included only V-J combinations with a frequency above 0.0001, which together covered 99% to 99.2% of the repertoires. A TCS score was defined as the ratio of F50 (clonal expansion) to E x V (chaos), with BLOSUM62-based TCRdist applied between CDR3 peptides within each V-J. Welch's t-statistics and random forest reduced roughly 500 V-J features to 13, which were used in a naive Bayes classifier (R e1071). TCRdb reprocessed the public reads (quality trimming at Q25 with fastp, clone calling with MiXCR) and kept in-frame beta chains. Rows with a matching CDR3 protein are joined into one entry that keeps the most common DNA and genes. What appears here as the V and J calls and clone size reflects TCRdb's work, not the paper's. This sample holds hundreds of thousands of distinct CDR3 sequences; approximately 15% were observed only once. Around 18% of the sample is in the top ten clones.

V drops 1 base and J drops 4 bases, leaving 2 bases in between. Looking up the germline V gene (reference sequence) yields CDR1 LNHNV and CDR2 YYDKDF. From cysteine to phenylalanine, the CDR3 is 13 amino acids long. The sequence is cut down to CDR3 DNA, 39 bases in frame from base 1. What the research found in general, with its limitations: Most expanded thyroid clonotypes (frequency above 0.001) were also found in blood, which suggests that blood repertoires may mirror thyroid immune responses. In validation, the model predicted progression to ophthalmopathy with just under 71% sensitivity and approximately 72% specificity, a median of about 6 months before onset. No statistical method was used to set the sample size in advance, and investigators knew the group allocation. A 13 V-J signature model separated ophthalmopathy from stable hyperthyroidism, with around 91% sensitivity and about 81% specificity in cross-validation and 80%/75% in testing.

Stable Graves' hyperthyroidism was defined as the absence of progression to ophthalmopathy over 18 months of follow-up. Hyperthyroidism patients were aged 18 to 65 years and newly diagnosed, with disease duration of less than 2 months. The study excluded patients with uncontrolled infections, other autoimmune diseases, pregnancy or lactation. Diagnoses relied on clinical symptoms, serum thyroxine and TRAb, thyroid ultrasound and orbital computed tomography. Ficoll-Paque density gradient centrifugation was used to isolate PBMCs from around 10 ml of fresh peripheral blood. Total RNA was extracted with Trizol reagent, and quality was checked on an Agilent 2100 Bioanalyzer.

The V gene is TRBV15 and the J gene is TRBJ1-6, with the D gene not clear enough to name. Sequencing used blood. This clonotype was obtained from a young woman with Graves' hyperthyroidism. The CDR3 reads CATSRGYNSPLHF. In nucleotides, the sequence is TGTGCCACCAGCAGAGGTTATAATTCACCCCTCCACTTT.